Listed here are 18 T cell receptor beta chains from one sample, sequenced in a study of T cells in tuberculosis. Measured with immunoSEQ multiplex PCR; TCRdb has only the in-frame clones, and not every one. The table lists roughly 35,000 clones, about 94% of them singletons. Sequencing was performed on PBMCs. These receptors all stem from a donor between 10 and 29 years old with latent tuberculosis or without tuberculosis infection. Some clones in this sample may be carry-over from other donors' samples.

The chain employs TRBV5-4 and TRBJ1-2; the D is unclear. There are 12 residues in the CDR3. Deletions cut 5 bases from V and 8 bases from J, with 13 bases between. The V gene's germline CDR1 is SGHNT and CDR2 YYREEE (reference sequence). CDR3 bases: TGTGCCAGCAGTCTTAGCGGGTTCGGCTACACCTTC. Its translation: CASSLSGFGYTF. Supplemented by reference TRBV5-4 and TRBJ1-2, the full variable domain reads ETGVTQSPTHLIKTRGQQVTLRCSSQSGHNTVSWYQQALGQGPQFIFQYYREEENGRGNFPPRFSGLQFPNYSSELNVNALELDDSALYLCASSLSGFGYTFGSGTRLTVV.

This clone appeared a few times. J is TRBJ1-5 and V is TRBV15; D possibly corresponds to TRBD1 (5 bases). In germline, CDR1 is LNHNV, CDR2 YYDKDF (reference sequence). There are 16 residues in the CDR3. V was pared by 0 bases and J by 3 bases, with 12 bases between. CDR3 residues: CATSRDRGGLNQPQHF. The CDR3 nucleotides are TGTGCCACCAGCAGAGATCGCGGGGGTCTCAATCAGCCCCAGCATTTT.

This rearrangement joins TRBV5-6 to TRBJ2-1; 8 bases agree with TRBD1. V shed 3 bases and J 0 bases; nucleotides not matched to a gene: 2. The V gene's germline CDR1 is SGHDT and CDR2 YYEEEE. The CDR3 has 15 amino acids. CDR3 DNA: TGTGCCAGCAGCTACGGACAGGGCTCCTACAATGAGCAGTTCTTC. Protein sequence: CASSYGQGSYNEQFF.

This chain joins TRBV6-1 and TRBJ2-7; 8 nucleotides align to TRBD1. Germline V gene sequence: CDR1 MNHNS, CDR2 SASEGT. The CDR3 contains 15 residues. Trimming removed 6 bases from V and 3 bases from J; junction bases left unmatched: 10. CDR3 sequence (DNA): TGTGCCAGCAGACTCGGACAGGGAGCCCTCTACGAGCAGTACTTC. Translated: CASRLGQGALYEQYF.

This sequence joins TRBV9 and TRBJ2-3, with TRBD2 matching 8 bases. The length of the CDR3 is 15 residues. Germline CDR1 reads SGDLS; CDR2 reads YYNGEE. V gave up 3 bases and J gave up 5 bases; unmatched junction bases: 8. CDR3 nucleotides: TGTGCCAGCAGCGATAGCGGGGAAGTGCGAGATACGCAGTATTTT. Its translation: CASSDSGEVRDTQYF. Together with reference TRBV9 and TRBJ2-3, the CDR3 gives the full variable domain: DSGVTQTPKHLITATGQRVTLRCSPRSGDLSVYWYQQSLDQGLQFLIQYYNGEERAKGNILERFSAQQFPDLHSELNLSSLELGDSALYFCASSDSGEVRDTQYFGPGTRLTVL.

The rearrangement joins TRBV5-8 to TRBJ1-1; D unclear. Germline CDR1 and CDR2: SGHTS and YDEGEE. V shed 4 bases and J shed 0 bases, with 16 bases lying between them. The CDR3 spans 16 residues. CDR3 bases: TGTGCCAGCAGCGCCGTTACAATTCACCTGAACACTGAAGCTTTCTTT. As protein: CASSAVTIHLNTEAFF.

The chain's CDR3 is CASSPSGGQSTYEQYF. In DNA form, the CDR3 reads TGTGCCAGCAGCCCTAGCGGGGGGCAATCAACCTACGAGCAGTACTTC. V and J are TRBV7-2 and TRBJ2-7; 11 bases match TRBD2. The V gene's germline CDR1 is SGHTA and CDR2 FQGNSA. CDR3 size: 16 residues. With 5 bases clipped from V and 2 bases from J, the junction kept 8 bases outside the gene matches.

The CDR3 protein is CASSKQGADEETQYF. DNA of the CDR3: TGCGCCAGCAGTAAACAGGGGGCTGACGAAGAGACCCAGTACTTC. The chain links TRBV5-1 to TRBJ2-5, with 9 bases fitting TRBD1. The CDR3 has 15 amino acids. V was clipped by 5 bases and J by 3 bases; unmatched bases: 8. The germline gives CDR1 SGHRS, CDR2 YFSETQ.

This clone was found a few times. CDR3 in DNA: TGTGCCACCAGGGGATATGGCTACACCTTC. Residues: CATRGYGYTF. The chain recombines TRBV19 with TRBJ1-2; weak D call: TRBD1 (6 bases). Germline V lookup: CDR1 LNHDA, CDR2 SQIVND (reference sequence). The length of the CDR3 is 10 residues. Deletions cut 10 bases from V and 5 bases from J, with 8 bases between. The full variable domain, with the rest looked up from reference TRBV19 and TRBJ1-2, is DGGITQSPKYLFRKEGQNVTLSCEQNLNHDAMYWYRQDPGQGLRLIYYSQIVNDFQKGDIAEGYSVSREKKESFPLTVTSAQKNPTAFYLCATRGYGYTFGSGTRLTVV.

This chain joins TRBV4-3 and TRBJ2-3, with 12 bases fitting TRBD2. This CDR3 region has 17 residues. From germline, CDR1 is LGHNA and CDR2 YSLEER. V lost 3 bases, J lost 4 bases, and 8 bases stayed unmatched. The CDR3 sequence: CASSQSLAGGLADTQYF. In DNA form, the CDR3 reads TGCGCCAGCAGCCAGTCCCTAGCGGGGGGGCTTGCAGATACGCAGTATTTT.

The rearrangement uses TRBV19 and TRBJ2-1; D might be TRBD1 (6 bases). Germline V gene data show CDR1 as LNHDA and CDR2 as SQIVND (reference sequence). Between the trimmed V and J ends, which lost 4 bases and 5 bases, there was a span of 18 bases. The CDR3 has 16 amino acids. CDR3 loop: CASSKLRPGQDNEQFF. CDR3 coding DNA: TGTGCCAGTAGTAAACTCAGACCGGGACAAGACAATGAGCAGTTCTTC. The full variable domain, its missing parts supplied by reference TRBV19 and TRBJ2-1, is DGGITQSPKYLFRKEGQNVTLSCEQNLNHDAMYWYRQDPGQGLRLIYYSQIVNDFQKGDIAEGYSVSREKKESFPLTVTSAQKNPTAFYLCASSKLRPGQDNEQFFGPGTRLTVL.

This clone was observed once. The chain couples TRBV7-2 to TRBJ2-1; 14 bases align to TRBD2. V shed 5 bases and J 4 bases; nucleotides not matched to a gene: 7. CDR1 is SGHTA and CDR2 is FQGNSA in the germline V gene. The CDR3 covers 17 residues. The CDR3, as DNA: TGTGCCAGCAGCGCCCAAGGACTAGCGGGGGGTTACAATGAGCAGTTCTTC. It translates to CASSAQGLAGGYNEQFF.

This sequence joins TRBV4-1 and TRBJ1-2, with D tentatively TRBD1 (6 bases). CDR1 and CDR2 from the germline V gene are MGHRA and YSYEKL. The CDR3 covers 18 residues. V dropped 2 bases and J dropped 0 bases, with 19 bases sitting between them. CDR3 sequence: CASSQPTGTRNPNYGYTF. CDR3 nucleotide sequence: TGCGCCAGCAGCCAACCAACCGGGACACGGAATCCTAACTATGGCTACACCTTC.

V usage is TRBV10-2 and J usage is TRBJ2-7; 8 bases are shared with TRBD1. Germline CDR1 reads WSHSY; CDR2 reads SAAADI. There are 16 residues in the CDR3. The V and J ends lost 6 bases and 2 bases, in that order; junction bases with no gene match: 12. In DNA, the CDR3 is TGCGCCAGCAGAAGATCAGGGGGCGAATTTCCCTACGAGCAGTACTTC. Translation gives CASRRSGGEFPYEQYF.

The V gene is TRBV6-5, the J gene TRBJ1-1, with D perhaps matching TRBD1 (6 bases). The V gene lost 0 bases and the J gene lost 1 base, with 9 bases spanning the gap. In germline, CDR1 is MNHEY, CDR2 SVGAGI. CDR3 size: 15 residues. DNA for the CDR3: TGTGCCAGCAGTTACTCGGTCAGGGGGAACACTGAAGCTTTCTTT. As protein: CASSYSVRGNTEAFF.

The J gene is TRBJ1-2, the V gene TRBV7-2; D is uncertain. Germline values: CDR1 SGHTA, CDR2 FQGNSA. The V end lost 5 bases, the J end lost 5 bases, and 15 bases lay between the germline ends. This CDR3 contains 14 residues. CDR3 region: CASSRSLDFYGYTF. CDR3 DNA: TGTGCCAGCAGCCGTAGCTTAGACTTTTATGGCTACACCTTC.

This chain connects TRBV30 to TRBJ1-6; D gene unclear. This CDR3 comprises 12 residues. Germline-derived CDR1 and CDR2 are GTSNPN and SVGIG (reference sequence). Between the trimmed V and J ends, which lost 0 bases and 9 bases, there was a span of 6 bases. The CDR3 DNA reads as TGTGCCTGGAGTGTAATGCGTTCACCCCTCCACTTT. Translated, it gives CAWSVMRSPLHF.

V and J are TRBV7-8 and TRBJ1-2, with 7 bases matching TRBD1. Germline V lookup: CDR1 SGHVS, CDR2 FQNEAQ. The CDR3 extends over 15 amino acids. J lost 2 bases, V lost 1 base, and 4 bases had no gene match. The CDR3 is CASSLVRDSNYGYTF. The CDR3, as DNA: TGTGCCAGCAGCTTAGTTAGGGACAGCAACTATGGCTACACCTTC.